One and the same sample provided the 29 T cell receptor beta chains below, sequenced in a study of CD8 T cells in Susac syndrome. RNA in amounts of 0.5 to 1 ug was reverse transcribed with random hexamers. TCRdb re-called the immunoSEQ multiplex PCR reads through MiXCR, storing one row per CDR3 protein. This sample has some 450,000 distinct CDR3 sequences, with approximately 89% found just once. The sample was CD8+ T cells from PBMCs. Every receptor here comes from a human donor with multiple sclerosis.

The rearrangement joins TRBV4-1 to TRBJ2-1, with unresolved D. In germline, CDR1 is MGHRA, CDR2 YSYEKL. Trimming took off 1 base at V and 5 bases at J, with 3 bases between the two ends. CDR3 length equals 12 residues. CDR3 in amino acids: CASSQVNNEQFF. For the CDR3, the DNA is TGCGCCAGCAGCCAAGTTAACAATGAGCAGTTCTTC.

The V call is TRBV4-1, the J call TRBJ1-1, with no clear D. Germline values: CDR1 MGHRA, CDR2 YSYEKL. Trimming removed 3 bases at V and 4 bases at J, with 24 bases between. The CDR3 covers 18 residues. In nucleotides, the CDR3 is TGCGCCAGCAGCCACCCTTACAAGGCGGATTCGGAAGGCACTGAAGCTTTCTTT. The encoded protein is CASSHPYKADSEGTEAFF.

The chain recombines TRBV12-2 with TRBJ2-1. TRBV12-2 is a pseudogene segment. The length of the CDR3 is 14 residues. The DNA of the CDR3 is TGTGCAAGTCGCTTAGCGCCGGCTACCAATGAGCAGTTCTTC. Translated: CASRLAPATNEQFF.

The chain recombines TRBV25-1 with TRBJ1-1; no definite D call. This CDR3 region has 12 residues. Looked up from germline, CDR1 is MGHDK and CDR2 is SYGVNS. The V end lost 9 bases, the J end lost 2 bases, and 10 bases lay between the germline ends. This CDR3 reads CASSAGNTEAFF. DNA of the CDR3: TGTGCCAGTAGCGCGGGTAACACTGAAGCTTTCTTT.

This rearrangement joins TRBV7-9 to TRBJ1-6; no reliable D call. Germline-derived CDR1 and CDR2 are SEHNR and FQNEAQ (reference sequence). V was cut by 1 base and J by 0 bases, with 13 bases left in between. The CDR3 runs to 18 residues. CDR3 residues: CASSLGNSLGSYNSPLHF. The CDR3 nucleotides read TGTGCCAGCAGCTTAGGTAACAGCTTGGGCTCCTATAATTCACCCCTCCACTTT.

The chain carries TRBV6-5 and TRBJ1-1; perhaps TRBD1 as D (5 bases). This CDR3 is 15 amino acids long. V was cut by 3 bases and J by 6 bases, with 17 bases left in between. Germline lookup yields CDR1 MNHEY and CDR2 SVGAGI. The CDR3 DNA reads TGTGCCAGCAGTTATTCGGCAGGACCGGGGGCTGAAGCTTTCTTT. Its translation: CASSYSAGPGAEAFF.

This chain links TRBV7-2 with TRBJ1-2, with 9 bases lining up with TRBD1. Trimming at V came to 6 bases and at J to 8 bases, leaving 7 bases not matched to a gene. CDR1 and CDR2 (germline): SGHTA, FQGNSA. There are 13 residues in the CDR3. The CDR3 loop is CASSGQGTEGYTF. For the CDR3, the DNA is TGTGCCAGCAGTGGACAGGGGACAGAAGGCTACACCTTC. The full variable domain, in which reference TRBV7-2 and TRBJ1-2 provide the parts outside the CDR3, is GAGVSQSPSNKVTEKGKDVELRCDPISGHTALYWYRQSLGQGLEFLIYFQGNSAPDKSGLPSDRFSAERTGGSVSTLTIQRTQQEDSAVYLCASSGQGTEGYTFGSGTRLTVV.

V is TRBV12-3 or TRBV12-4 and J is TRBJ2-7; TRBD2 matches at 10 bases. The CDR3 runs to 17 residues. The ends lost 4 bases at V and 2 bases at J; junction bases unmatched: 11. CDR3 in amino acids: CASSSQREGQAPYEQYF. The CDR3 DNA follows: TGTGCCAGCAGTTCCCAGCGGGAGGGCCAAGCCCCCTACGAGCAGTACTTC.

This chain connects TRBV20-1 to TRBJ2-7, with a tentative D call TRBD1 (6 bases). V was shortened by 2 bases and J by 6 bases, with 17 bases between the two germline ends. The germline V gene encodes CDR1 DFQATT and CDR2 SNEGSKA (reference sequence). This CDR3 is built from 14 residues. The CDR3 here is CSARLWWGHGEQYF. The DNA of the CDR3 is TGCAGTGCTAGATTATGGTGGGGGCACGGCGAGCAGTACTTC.

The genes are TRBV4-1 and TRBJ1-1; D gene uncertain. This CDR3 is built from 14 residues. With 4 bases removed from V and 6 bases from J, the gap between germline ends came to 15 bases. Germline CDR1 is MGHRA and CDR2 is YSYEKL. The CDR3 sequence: CASSLQTFSAEAFF. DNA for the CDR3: TGCGCCAGCAGCCTCCAGACCTTCTCCGCTGAAGCTTTCTTT.

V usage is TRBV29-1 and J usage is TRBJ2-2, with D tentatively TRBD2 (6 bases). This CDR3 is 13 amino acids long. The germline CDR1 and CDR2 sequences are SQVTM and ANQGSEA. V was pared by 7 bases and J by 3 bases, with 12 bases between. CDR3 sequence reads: CSADGGDTGELFF. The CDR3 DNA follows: TGCAGCGCCGACGGGGGAGACACCGGGGAGCTGTTTTTT.

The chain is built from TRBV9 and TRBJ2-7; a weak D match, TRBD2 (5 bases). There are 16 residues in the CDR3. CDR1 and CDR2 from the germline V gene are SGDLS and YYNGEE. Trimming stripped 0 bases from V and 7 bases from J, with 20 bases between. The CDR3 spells CASSVATEGAMLEQYF. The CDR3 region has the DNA TGTGCCAGCAGCGTAGCTACTGAGGGAGCTATGTTAGAGCAGTACTTC.

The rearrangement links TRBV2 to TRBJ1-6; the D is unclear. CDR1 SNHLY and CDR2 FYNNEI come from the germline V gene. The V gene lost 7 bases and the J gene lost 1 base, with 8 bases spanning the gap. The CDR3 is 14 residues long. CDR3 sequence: CASTGRSYNSPLHF. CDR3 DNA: TGTGCCAGCACCGGGAGGTCCTATAATTCACCCCTCCACTTT.

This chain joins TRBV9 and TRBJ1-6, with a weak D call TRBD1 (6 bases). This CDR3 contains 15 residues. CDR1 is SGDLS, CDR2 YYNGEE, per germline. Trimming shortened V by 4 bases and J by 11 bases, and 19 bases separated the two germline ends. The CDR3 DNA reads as TGTGCCAGCAGCCCCACCGGGGGGGGCTCCGCACCCCTCCACTTT. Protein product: CASSPTGGGSAPLHF.

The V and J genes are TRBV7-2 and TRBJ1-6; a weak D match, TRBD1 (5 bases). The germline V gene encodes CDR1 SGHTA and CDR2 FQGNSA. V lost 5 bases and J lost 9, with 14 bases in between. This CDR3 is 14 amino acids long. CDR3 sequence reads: CASSGGIGASPLHF. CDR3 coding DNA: TGTGCCAGCAGCGGTGGGATCGGGGCTTCACCCCTCCACTTT.

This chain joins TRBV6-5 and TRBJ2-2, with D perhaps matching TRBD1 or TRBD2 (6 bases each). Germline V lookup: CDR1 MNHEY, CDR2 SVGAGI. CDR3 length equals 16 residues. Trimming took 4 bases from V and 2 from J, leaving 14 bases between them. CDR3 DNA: TGTGCCAGCAGTTCGGCTTGGGGGGCCAACACCGGGGAGCTGTTTTTT. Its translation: CASSSAWGANTGELFF.

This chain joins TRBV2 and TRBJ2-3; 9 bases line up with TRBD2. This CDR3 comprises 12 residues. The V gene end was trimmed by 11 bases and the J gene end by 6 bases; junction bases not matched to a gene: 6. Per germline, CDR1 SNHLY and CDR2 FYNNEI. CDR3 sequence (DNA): TGTGCCGTAATAGCGGGAGTGGATACGCAGTATTTT. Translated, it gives CAVIAGVDTQYF.

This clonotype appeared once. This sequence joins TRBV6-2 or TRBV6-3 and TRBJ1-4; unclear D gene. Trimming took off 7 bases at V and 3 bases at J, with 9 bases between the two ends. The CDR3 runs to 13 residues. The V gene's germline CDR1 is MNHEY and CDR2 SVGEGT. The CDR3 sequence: CASTGAPNEKLFF. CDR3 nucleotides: TGTGCCAGCACCGGTGCCCCTAATGAAAAACTGTTTTTT.

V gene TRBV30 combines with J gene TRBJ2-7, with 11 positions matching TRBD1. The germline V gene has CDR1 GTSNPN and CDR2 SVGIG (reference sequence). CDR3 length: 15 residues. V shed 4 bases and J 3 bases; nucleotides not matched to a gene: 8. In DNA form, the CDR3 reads TGTGCCTGGACCAAAGCCGGGACAGGGGGCTACGAGCAGTACTTC. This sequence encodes CAWTKAGTGGYEQYF.

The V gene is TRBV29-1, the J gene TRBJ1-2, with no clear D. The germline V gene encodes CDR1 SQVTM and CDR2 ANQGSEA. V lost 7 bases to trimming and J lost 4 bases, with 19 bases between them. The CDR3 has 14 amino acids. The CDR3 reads CSAGGARFGYGYTF. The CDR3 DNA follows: TGCAGCGCAGGCGGAGCTCGGTTTGGCTATGGCTACACCTTC. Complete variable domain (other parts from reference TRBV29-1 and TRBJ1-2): SAVISQKPSRDICQRGTSLTIQCQVDSQVTMMFWYRQQPGQSLTLIATANQGSEATYESGFVIDKFPISRPNLTFSTLTVSNMSPEDSSIYLCSAGGARFGYGYTFGSGTRLTVV.

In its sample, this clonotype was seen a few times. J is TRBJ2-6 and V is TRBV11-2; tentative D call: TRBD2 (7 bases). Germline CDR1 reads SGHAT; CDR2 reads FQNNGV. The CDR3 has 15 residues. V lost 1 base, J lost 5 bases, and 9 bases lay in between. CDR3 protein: CASSLGGGRANVLTF. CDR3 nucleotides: TGTGCCAGCAGCTTAGGGGGGGGCCGGGCCAACGTCCTGACTTTC. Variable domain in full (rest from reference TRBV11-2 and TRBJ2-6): EAGVAQSPRYKIIEKRQSVAFWCNPISGHATLYWYQQILGQGPKLLIQFQNNGVVDDSQLPKDRFSAERLKGVDSTLKIQPAKLEDSAVYLCASSLGGGRANVLTFGAGSRLTVL.

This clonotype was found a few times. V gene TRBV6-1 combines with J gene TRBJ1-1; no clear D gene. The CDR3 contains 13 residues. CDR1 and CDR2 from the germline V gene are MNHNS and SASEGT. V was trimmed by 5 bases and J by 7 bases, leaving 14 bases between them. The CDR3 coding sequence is TGTGCCAGCAGTCCTACGCTTGGGAGTGAAGCTTTCTTT. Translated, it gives CASSPTLGSEAFF.

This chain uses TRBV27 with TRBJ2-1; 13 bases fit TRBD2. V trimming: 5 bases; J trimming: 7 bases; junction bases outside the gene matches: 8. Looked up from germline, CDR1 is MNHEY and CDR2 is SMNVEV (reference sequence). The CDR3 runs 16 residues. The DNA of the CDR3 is TGTGCCAGCAGTCCCTGGACTAGCGGGAGTAGTAATGAGCAGTTCTTC. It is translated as CASSPWTSGSSNEQFF.

CDR3 nucleotides: TGCGCCAGCAGTGAGGGGCCCCAAGGCCCCTACGAGCAGTACTTC. It codes for CASSEGPQGPYEQYF. The chain links TRBV10-2 to TRBJ2-7; D gene ambiguous. This CDR3 is built from 15 residues. Per the germline V gene, CDR1 is WSHSY and CDR2 is SAAADI. The V gene lost 2 bases and the J gene lost 2 bases, with 13 bases spanning the gap.

CDR3 DNA sequence: TGTGCCAGTAAGGACTATTCAGAGACCCAGTACTTC. It yields the protein CASKDYSETQYF. This chain joins TRBV19 and TRBJ2-5, with D perhaps TRBD2 (6 bases). This CDR3 comprises 12 residues. V lost 7 bases and J 4 bases, leaving 10 bases between the germline ends. Germline-derived CDR1 and CDR2 are LNHDA and SQIVND (reference sequence).

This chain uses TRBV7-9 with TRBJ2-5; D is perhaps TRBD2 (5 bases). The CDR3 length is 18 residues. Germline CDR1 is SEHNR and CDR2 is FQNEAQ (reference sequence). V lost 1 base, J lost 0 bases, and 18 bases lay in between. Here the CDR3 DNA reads TGTGCCAGCAGCTTAGTCTCAGGCAGCGGTGATTACCAAGAGACCCAGTACTTC. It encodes CASSLVSGSGDYQETQYF.

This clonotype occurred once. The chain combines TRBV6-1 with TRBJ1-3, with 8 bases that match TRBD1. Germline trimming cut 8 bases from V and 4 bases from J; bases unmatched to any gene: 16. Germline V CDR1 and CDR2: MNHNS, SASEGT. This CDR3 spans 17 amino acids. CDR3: CASALAGGLFFGNTIYF. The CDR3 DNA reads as TGTGCCAGCGCGCTCGCAGGGGGCCTTTTTTTCGGAAACACCATATATTTT.

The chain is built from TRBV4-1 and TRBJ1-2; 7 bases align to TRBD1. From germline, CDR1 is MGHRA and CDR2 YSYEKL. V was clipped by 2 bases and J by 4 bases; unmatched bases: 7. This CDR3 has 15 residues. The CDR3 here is CASSQTGTDLYGYTF. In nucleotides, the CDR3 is TGCGCCAGCAGCCAAACCGGGACAGACCTCTATGGCTACACCTTC.

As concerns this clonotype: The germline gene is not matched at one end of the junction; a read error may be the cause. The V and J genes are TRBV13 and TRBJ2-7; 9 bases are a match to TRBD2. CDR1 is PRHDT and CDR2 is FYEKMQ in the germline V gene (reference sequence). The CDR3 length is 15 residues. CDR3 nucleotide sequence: TGTGCCAGCAGCCTAGGGGCGGGGGGGCTCGGCGAGCAGTACTTC. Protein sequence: CASSLGAGGLGEQYF.